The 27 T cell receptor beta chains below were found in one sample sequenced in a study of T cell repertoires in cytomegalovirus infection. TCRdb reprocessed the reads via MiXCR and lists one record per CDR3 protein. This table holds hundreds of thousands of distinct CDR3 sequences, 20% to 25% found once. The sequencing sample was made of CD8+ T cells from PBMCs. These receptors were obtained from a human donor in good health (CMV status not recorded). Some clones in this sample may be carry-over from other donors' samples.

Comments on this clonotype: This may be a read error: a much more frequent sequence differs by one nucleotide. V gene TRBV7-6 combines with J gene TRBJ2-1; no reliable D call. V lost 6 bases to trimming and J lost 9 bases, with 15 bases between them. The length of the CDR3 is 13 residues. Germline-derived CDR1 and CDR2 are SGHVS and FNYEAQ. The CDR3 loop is CASRLSKASEQFF. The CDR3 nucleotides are TGTGCCAGCAGATTATCTAAGGCCAGTGAGCAGTTCTTC. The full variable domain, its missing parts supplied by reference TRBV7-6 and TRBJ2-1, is GAGVSQSPRYKVTKRGQDVALRCDPISGHVSLYWYRQALGQGPEFLTYFNYEAQQDKSGLPNDRFSAERPEGSISTLTIQRTEQRDSAMYRCASRLSKASEQFFGPGTRLTVL.

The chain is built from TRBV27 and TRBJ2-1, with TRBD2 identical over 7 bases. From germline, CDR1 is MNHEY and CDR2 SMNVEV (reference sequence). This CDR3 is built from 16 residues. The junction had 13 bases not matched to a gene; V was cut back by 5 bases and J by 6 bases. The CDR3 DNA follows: TGTGCCAGCAGTCCCCTATCTGGGGGGGGAGGCAATGAGCAGTTCTTC. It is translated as CASSPLSGGGGNEQFF.

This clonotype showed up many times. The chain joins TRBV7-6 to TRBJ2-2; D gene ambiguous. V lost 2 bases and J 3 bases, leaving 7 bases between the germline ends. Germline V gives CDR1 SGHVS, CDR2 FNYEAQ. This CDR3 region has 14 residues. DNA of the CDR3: TGTGCCAGCAGCTTAACTCGGTACACCGGGGAGCTGTTTTTT. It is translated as CASSLTRYTGELFF.

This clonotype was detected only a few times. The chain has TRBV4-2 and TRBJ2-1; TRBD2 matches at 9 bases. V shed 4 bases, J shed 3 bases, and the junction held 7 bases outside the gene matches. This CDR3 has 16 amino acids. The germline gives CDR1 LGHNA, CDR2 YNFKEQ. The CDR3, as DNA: TGTGCCAGCAGCCCCGATCGACTAGCGGTCTACAATGAGCAGTTCTTC. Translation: CASSPDRLAVYNEQFF.

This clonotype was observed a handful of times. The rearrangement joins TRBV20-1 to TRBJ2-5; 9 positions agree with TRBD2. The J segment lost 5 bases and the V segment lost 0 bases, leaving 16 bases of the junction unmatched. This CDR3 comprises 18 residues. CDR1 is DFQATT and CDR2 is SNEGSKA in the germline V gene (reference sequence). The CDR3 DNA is TGCAGTGCTAGAGATTCCCTCCAGGAGCGGGGGGTCGGGGAGACCCAGTACTTC. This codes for CSARDSLQERGVGETQYF.

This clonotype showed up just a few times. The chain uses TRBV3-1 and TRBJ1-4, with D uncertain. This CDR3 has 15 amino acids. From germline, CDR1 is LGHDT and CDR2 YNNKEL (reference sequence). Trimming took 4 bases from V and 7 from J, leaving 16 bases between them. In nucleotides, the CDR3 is TGTGCCAGCAGCCCCACTGGGGTTATCAGTGAAAAACTGTTTTTT. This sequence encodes CASSPTGVISEKLFF.

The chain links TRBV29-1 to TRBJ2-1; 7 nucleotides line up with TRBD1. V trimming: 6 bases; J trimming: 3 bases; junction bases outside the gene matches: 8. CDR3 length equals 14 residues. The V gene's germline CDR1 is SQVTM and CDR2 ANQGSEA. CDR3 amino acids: CSVVTGDNYNEQFF. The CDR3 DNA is TGCAGCGTCGTTACAGGGGACAACTACAATGAGCAGTTCTTC.

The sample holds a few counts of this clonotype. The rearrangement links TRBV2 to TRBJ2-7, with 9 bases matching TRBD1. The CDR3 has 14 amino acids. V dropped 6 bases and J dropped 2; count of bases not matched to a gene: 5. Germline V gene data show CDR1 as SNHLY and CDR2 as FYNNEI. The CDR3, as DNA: TGTGCCAGCAGAGATCGGACAGGGGCCTACGAGCAGTACGTC. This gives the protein CASRDRTGAYEQYV.

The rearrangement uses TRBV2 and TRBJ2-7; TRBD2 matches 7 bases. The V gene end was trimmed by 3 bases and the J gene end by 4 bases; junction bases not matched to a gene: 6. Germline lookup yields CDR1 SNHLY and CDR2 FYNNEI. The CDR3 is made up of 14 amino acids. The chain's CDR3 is CASSEPGLSYEQYF. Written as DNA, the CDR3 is TGTGCCAGCAGTGAGCCGGGACTATCATACGAGCAGTACTTC.

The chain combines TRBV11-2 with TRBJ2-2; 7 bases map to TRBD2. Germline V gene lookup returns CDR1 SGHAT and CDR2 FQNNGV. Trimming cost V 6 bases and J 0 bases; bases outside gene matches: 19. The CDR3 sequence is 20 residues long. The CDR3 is CASSPKSGLAETTNTGELFF. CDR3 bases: TGTGCCAGCAGTCCTAAAAGCGGGCTAGCGGAGACAACGAACACCGGGGAGCTGTTTTTT.

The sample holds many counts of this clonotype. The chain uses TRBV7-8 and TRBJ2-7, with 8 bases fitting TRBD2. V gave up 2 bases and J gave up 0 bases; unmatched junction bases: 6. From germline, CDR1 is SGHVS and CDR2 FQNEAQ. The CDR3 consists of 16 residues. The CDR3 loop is CASSLLGLASSYEQYF. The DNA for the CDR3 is TGTGCCAGCAGCTTATTAGGACTAGCTTCCTCCTACGAGCAGTACTTC.

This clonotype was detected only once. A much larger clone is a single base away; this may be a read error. The CDR3 region is CTSSSGQGEISYQETQYF. The CDR3 DNA is TGTACCAGCAGCTCGGGACAGGGGGAAATATCGTACCAAGAGACCCAGTACTTC. The chain is built from TRBV7-4 and TRBJ2-5, with 11 nucleotides matching TRBD1. Germline V gives CDR1 SGHVT, CDR2 SQSDAQ. The CDR3 is made up of 18 amino acids.

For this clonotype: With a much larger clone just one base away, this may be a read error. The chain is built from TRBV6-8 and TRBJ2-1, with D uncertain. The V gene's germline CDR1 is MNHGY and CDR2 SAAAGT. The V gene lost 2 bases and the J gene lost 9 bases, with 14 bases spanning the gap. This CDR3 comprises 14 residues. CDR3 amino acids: CASSYGAVPREQFF. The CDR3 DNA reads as TGTGCCAGCAGTTACGGAGCAGTCCCCCGTGAGCAGTTCTTC.

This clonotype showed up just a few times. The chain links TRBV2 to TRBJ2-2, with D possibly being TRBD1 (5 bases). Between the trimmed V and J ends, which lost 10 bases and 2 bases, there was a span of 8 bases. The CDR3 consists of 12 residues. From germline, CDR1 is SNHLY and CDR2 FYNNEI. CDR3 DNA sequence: TGTGCCACGACAGTAAACACCGGGGAGCTGTTTTTT. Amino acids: CATTVNTGELFF.

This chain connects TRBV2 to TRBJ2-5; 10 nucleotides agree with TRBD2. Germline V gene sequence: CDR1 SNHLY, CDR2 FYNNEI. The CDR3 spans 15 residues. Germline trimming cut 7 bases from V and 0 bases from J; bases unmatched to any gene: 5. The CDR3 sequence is CASTRLAGDQETQYF. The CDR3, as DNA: TGTGCCAGCACGCGGCTAGCGGGGGACCAAGAGACCCAGTACTTC.

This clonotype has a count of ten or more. The CDR3 region is CASSSRGSYNEQFF. DNA of the CDR3: TGTGCCAGCAGTTCGCGGGGCTCATACAATGAGCAGTTCTTC. The rearrangement joins TRBV27 to TRBJ2-1, with D perhaps matching TRBD2 (6 bases). Trimming pared 4 bases from V and 4 bases from J, leaving 11 bases between. CDR3 length: 14 residues. Germline V gene lookup returns CDR1 MNHEY and CDR2 SMNVEV (reference sequence).

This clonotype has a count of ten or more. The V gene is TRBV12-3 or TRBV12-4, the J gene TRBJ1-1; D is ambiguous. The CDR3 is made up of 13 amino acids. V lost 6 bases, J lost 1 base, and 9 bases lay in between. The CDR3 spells CASSFGPNTEAFF. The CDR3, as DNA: TGTGCCAGCAGCTTCGGACCGAACACTGAAGCTTTCTTT.

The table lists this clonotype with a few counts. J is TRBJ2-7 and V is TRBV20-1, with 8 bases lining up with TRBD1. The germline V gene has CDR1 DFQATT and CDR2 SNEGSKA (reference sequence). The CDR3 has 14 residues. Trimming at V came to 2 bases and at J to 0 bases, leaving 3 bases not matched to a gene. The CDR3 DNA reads TGCAGTGCTAGAAACAGGGGGAGCTCCTACGAGCAGTACGTC. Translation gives CSARNRGSSYEQYV.

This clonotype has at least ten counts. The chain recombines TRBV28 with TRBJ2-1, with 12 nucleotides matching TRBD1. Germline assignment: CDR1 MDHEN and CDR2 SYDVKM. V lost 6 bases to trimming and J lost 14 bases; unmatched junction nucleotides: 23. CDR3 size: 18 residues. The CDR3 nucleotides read TGTGCCAGCAGCCCTCGGGTGGTTCGGGACAGGGGGCATCTCAAGGAGTTCTTC. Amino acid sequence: CASSPRVVRDRGHLKEFF. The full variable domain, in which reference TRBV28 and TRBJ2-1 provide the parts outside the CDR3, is DVKVTQSSRYLVKRTGEKVFLECVQDMDHENMFWYRQDPGLGLRLIYFSYDVKMKEKGDIPEGYSVSREKKERFSLILESASTNQTSMYLCASSPRVVRDRGHLKEFFGPGTRLTVL.

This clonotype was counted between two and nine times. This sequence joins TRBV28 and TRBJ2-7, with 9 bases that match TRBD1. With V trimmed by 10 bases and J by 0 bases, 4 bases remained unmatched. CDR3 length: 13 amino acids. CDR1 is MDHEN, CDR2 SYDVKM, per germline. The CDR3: CATGQGSSYEQYV. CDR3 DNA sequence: TGTGCCACTGGACAGGGGAGCTCCTACGAGCAGTACGTC.

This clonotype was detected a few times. CDR3 nucleotide sequence: TGTGCCAGCACCCTAAGTCGGTTAGCGGGGGTGAGCTCCTACGAGCAGTACTTC. This translates into CASTLSRLAGVSSYEQYF. The genes are TRBV7-2 and TRBJ2-7, with TRBD2 matching over 9 bases. Germline V gives CDR1 SGHTA, CDR2 FQGNSA. The CDR3 spans 18 residues. V dropped 7 bases and J dropped 0; count of bases not matched to a gene: 16. The full variable domain, its missing parts supplied by reference TRBV7-2 and TRBJ2-7, is GAGVSQSPSNKVTEKGKDVELRCDPISGHTALYWYRQSLGQGLEFLIYFQGNSAPDKSGLPSDRFSAERTGGSVSTLTIQRTQQEDSAVYLCASTLSRLAGVSSYEQYFGPGTRLTVT.

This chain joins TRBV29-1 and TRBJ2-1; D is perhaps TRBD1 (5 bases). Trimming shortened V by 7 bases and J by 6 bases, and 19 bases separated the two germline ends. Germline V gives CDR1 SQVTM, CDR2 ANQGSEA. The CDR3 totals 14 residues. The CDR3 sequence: CSATGLDLGNEQFF. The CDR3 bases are TGCAGCGCAACAGGTTTAGATCTCGGCAATGAGCAGTTCTTC.

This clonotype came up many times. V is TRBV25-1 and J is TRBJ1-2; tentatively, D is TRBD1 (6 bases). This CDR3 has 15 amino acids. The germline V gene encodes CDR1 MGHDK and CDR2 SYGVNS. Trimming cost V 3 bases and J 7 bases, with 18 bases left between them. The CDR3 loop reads CASSDPIDRLAGYTF. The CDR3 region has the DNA TGTGCCAGCAGTGACCCAATAGACAGGCTTGCTGGCTACACCTTC.

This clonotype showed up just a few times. The CDR3 DNA reads TGCAGCGTCTCGCAGAGCGCCGGGGAGCTGTTTTTT. Its protein is CSVSQSAGELFF. This chain connects TRBV29-1 to TRBJ2-2; unclear D gene. Trimming took 6 bases from V and 6 from J, leaving 11 bases between them. Germline CDR1 reads SQVTM; CDR2 reads ANQGSEA. The CDR3 is 12 amino acids.

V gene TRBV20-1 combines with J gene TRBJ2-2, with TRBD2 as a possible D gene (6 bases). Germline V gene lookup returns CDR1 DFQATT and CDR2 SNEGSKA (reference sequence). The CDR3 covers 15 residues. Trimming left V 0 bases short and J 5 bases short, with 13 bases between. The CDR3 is CSARDPGGGTGELFF. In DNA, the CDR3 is TGCAGTGCTAGAGATCCCGGGGGAGGAACCGGGGAGCTGTTTTTT.

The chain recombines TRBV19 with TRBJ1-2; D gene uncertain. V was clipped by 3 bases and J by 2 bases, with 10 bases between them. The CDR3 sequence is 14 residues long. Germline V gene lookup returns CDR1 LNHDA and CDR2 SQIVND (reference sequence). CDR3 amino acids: CASSIRGLNYGYTF. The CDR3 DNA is TGTGCCAGTAGTATTAGAGGATTGAACTATGGCTACACCTTC.

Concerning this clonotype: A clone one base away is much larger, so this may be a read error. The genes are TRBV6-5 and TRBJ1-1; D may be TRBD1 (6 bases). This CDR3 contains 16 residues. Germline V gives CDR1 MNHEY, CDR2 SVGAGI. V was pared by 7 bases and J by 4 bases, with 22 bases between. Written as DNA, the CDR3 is TGTGCCAGCAACCGCCGCGGGGGCGGGGTGGGCACTGAAGCTTTCTTT. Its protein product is CASNRRGGGVGTEAFF.